A selection of T cell receptor beta chains follows, all from one sample in a study of CD8 T cells in Susac syndrome. TCRdb re-called the immunoSEQ multiplex PCR reads through MiXCR, storing one row per CDR3 protein. The repertoire consists of about 200,000 distinct CDR3 sequences, with about 93% occurring once and the leading ten covering 0.1%. Sequenced: CD4+ T cells from PBMCs. These receptors were collected from a human donor in good health. The CDR3 runs from the conserved cysteine through the conserved F or W. The order of the fields is clone size, V gene, J gene, D gene, CDR3 length, CDR3 protein, CDR3 DNA. D genes are given only for firm matches. The size of a clone is reported for some rows only, either as once, few or many, or as a class for expanded clones.

>few|TRBV2|TRBJ2-7|-|11
CASSDFYEQYF
TGTGCCAGCAGTGATTTCTACGAGCAGTACTTC
>-|TRBV14|TRBJ1-2|-|13
CASSQKPNYGYTF
TGTGCCAGCAGCCAAAAACCTAACTATGGCTACACCTTC
>-|TRBV29-1|TRBJ1-2|TRBD1|14
CSVEDRSGGSGYTF
TGCAGCGTTGAAGATCGGTCAGGGGGCTCTGGCTACACCTTC
>-|TRBV2|TRBJ2-5|TRBD1|15
CASSESRTGAETQYF
TGTGCCAGCAGTGAAAGTAGGACAGGGGCCGAGACCCAGTACTTC
>-|TRBV10-3|TRBJ2-1|TRBD1|15
CAISDPGQGPNEQFF
TGTGCCATCAGTGATCCGGGACAGGGACCCAATGAGCAGTTCTTC
>-|TRBV6-5|TRBJ1-6|-|15
CASSLATTVRAPLHF
TGTGCCAGCAGTTTGGCCACGACCGTGAGGGCACCCCTCCACTTT
>-|TRBV24-1|TRBJ2-1|TRBD1|14
CATSEYDRGSEQFF
TGTGCCACCAGTGAATACGACAGGGGCAGTGAGCAGTTCTTC
>-|TRBV20-1|TRBJ1-6|TRBD1|14
CSAQSGDRNSPLHF
TGCAGTGCCCAGTCGGGGGACAGAAATTCACCCCTCCACTTT
>-|TRBV7-3|TRBJ2-3|TRBD2|15
CASSLNGGAADTQYF
TGTGCCAGCAGCTTAAACGGGGGGGCCGCGGATACGCAGTATTTT
>-|TRBV7-2|TRBJ1-2|-|15
CASSVRGVGDYGYTF
TGTGCCAGCAGCGTCCGGGGGGTGGGCGACTATGGCTACACCTTC
>-|TRBV11-2|TRBJ2-3|-|15
CASSLRGFPTDTQYF
TGTGCCAGCAGCTTAAGGGGGTTTCCTACAGATACGCAGTATTTT
>-|TRBV29-1|TRBJ1-2|-|12
CSVEAMNYGYTF
TGCAGCGTTGAGGCAATGAACTATGGCTACACCTTC
>-|TRBV15|TRBJ2-7|-|14
CATSAGGSTYEQYF
TGTGCCACCAGCGCCGGGGGTTCGACCTACGAGCAGTACTTC
>-|TRBV20-1|TRBJ1-1|TRBD1|17
CSAMGARDRVWNTEAFF
TGCAGTGCAATGGGGGCCCGGGACAGGGTATGGAACACTGAAGCTTTCTTT
>once|TRBV4-2|TRBJ2-6|TRBD2|19
CASSQDRSGGTSGANVLTF
TGTGCCAGCAGCCAAGATAGGAGCGGGGGGACTTCTGGGGCCAACGTCCTGACTTTC
>-|TRBV6-2/TRBV6-3|TRBJ2-1|-|12
CASSYWSGGQFF
TGTGCCAGCAGTTACTGGTCCGGGGGGCAGTTCTTC
>once|TRBV5-4|TRBJ2-3|-|13
CASSRKHSDTQYF
TGTGCCAGCAGCCGTAAGCATTCAGATACGCAGTATTTT
>-|TRBV5-1|TRBJ2-3|-|14
CASSLPDIKDTQYF
TGCGCCAGCAGCTTGCCGGACATCAAAGATACGCAGTATTTT
>-|TRBV27|TRBJ1-1|TRBD1|15
CASVSRTGRNTEAFF
TGTGCCAGCGTCTCCCGGACAGGGCGGAACACTGAAGCTTTCTTT
>-|TRBV18|TRBJ2-4|-|15
CASSLPGLAKNIQYF
TGTGCCAGCTCACTCCCGGGCCTAGCCAAAAACATTCAGTACTTC
>-|TRBV10-3|TRBJ2-7|-|17
CATHAQGSPRKPYEQYF
TGTGCCACCCACGCCCAGGGGTCACCTAGGAAACCTTACGAGCAGTACTTC
>-|TRBV18|TRBJ2-2|-|16
CASSPYLTSVAGELFF
TGTGCCAGCTCACCATATCTCACGTCGGTTGCCGGGGAGCTGTTTTTT
>-|TRBV14|TRBJ2-7|-|13
CASSLRHSYEQYF
TGTGCCAGCAGCCTTAGACACTCCTACGAGCAGTACTTC
>-|TRBV19|TRBJ1-2|TRBD1|14
CASNRQQGASGYTF
TGTGCCAGTAACCGACAGCAGGGGGCTAGCGGCTACACCTTC
>-|TRBV7-9|TRBJ2-2|-|13
CASSFEGTGELFF
TGTGCCAGCAGCTTCGAGGGCACCGGGGAGCTGTTTTTT
>-|TRBV29-1|TRBJ2-1|-|10
CSGGRNEQFF
TGCAGCGGGGGCCGGAATGAGCAGTTCTTC
>-|TRBV27|TRBJ1-5|-|15
CASSLSRRGNQPQHF
TGTGCCAGCAGTTTATCTCGGCGGGGTAATCAGCCCCAGCATTTT
>-|TRBV3-1|TRBJ2-2|TRBD2|19
CASSHPQGLAGGDTGELFF
TGTGCCAGCAGCCATCCCCAGGGACTAGCGGGGGGAGACACCGGGGAGCTGTTTTTT
>once|TRBV7-2|TRBJ2-2|-|15
CASSEPVRVTGELFF
TGTGCCAGCAGCGAACCGGTCCGGGTTACCGGGGAGCTGTTTTTT
>-|TRBV6-6|TRBJ2-5|-|12
CASGGGPETQYF
TGTGCCAGCGGGGGCGGCCCCGAGACCCAGTACTTC
>-|TRBV6-1|TRBJ2-3|TRBD2|20
CASSEGLAGFIARSTDTQYF
TGTGCCAGCAGTGAAGGACTAGCGGGGTTCATCGCTAGAAGCACAGATACGCAGTATTTT
>-|TRBV21-1|TRBJ1-5|-|16
CASSKRGQGGPQPQHF
TGTGCCAGCAGCAAAAGGGGACAGGGGGGACCTCAGCCCCAGCATTTT
>-|TRBV20-1|TRBJ1-2|TRBD1|15
CSARDPWTGDYGYTF
TGCAGTGCTAGAGACCCCTGGACAGGGGACTATGGCTACACCTTC
>-|TRBV6-2/TRBV6-3|TRBJ1-1|TRBD1|15
CASSYSTGVYTEAFF
TGTGCCAGCAGTTACTCGACAGGGGTGTACACTGAAGCTTTCTTT
>-|TRBV5-1|TRBJ2-1|-|13
CASSLEVLSEQFF
TGCGCCAGCAGCTTGGAGGTGTTGAGTGAGCAGTTCTTC
>-|TRBV9|TRBJ2-5|-|14
CASSVGTSQETQYF
TGTGCCAGCAGCGTAGGTACCTCACAAGAGACCCAGTACTTC
>-|TRBV27|TRBJ2-2|-|15
CASSLSGTNTGELFF
TGTGCCAGCAGTTTAAGCGGCACTAACACCGGGGAGCTGTTTTTT
>-|TRBV5-1|TRBJ2-2|-|16
CASSDPRGGPPGELFF
TGCGCCAGCAGCGACCCGAGGGGGGGGCCCCCCGGGGAGCTGTTTTTT
>-|TRBV3-1|TRBJ2-3|TRBD2|17
CASSPHWSSGGTDTQYF
TGTGCCAGCAGCCCCCACTGGTCTAGCGGGGGCACAGATACGCAGTATTTT
>-|TRBV3-1|TRBJ1-2|-|15
CASSRRPVGASGYTF
TGTGCCAGCAGCCGCCGACCGGTCGGGGCTAGTGGCTACACCTTC
>-|TRBV7-9|TRBJ1-4|TRBD1|14
CASDRGATNEKLFF
TGTGCCAGCGACAGGGGCGCAACTAATGAAAAACTGTTTTTT
>-|TRBV5-4|TRBJ2-3|TRBD2|16
CASSLSGGGAGDTQYF
TGTGCCAGCAGCTTGTCTGGCGGGGGGGCGGGAGATACGCAGTATTTT
>-|TRBV7-2|TRBJ2-3|TRBD2|15
CASSLTSGGWDTQYF
TGTGCCAGCAGCCTTACTAGCGGGGGCTGGGATACGCAGTATTTT
>once|TRBV5-1|TRBJ1-5|-|15
CASSSGLGSNQPQHF
TGCGCCAGCAGCTCGGGCCTTGGGAGCAATCAGCCCCAGCATTTT
>-|TRBV7-2|TRBJ2-2|-|14
CASSQRGVSGELFF
TGTGCCAGCAGCCAGAGGGGGGTTTCCGGGGAGCTGTTTTTT
>-|TRBV3-1|TRBJ1-5|-|15
CASSPWGGSNQPQHF
TGTGCCAGCAGCCCCTGGGGCGGTAGCAATCAGCCCCAGCATTTT
>-|TRBV5-1|TRBJ2-2|-|14
CASSFAGSPGELFF
TGCGCCAGCAGCTTTGCAGGGAGCCCCGGGGAGCTGTTTTTT
>-|TRBV28|TRBJ1-6|-|18
CASSLFGRLTSYNSPLHF
TGTGCCAGCAGTTTATTCGGCCGTCTTACGTCCTATAATTCACCCCTCCACTTT
>-|TRBV9|TRBJ2-2|-|17
CASSVEWTPANTGELFF
TGTGCCAGCAGCGTAGAGTGGACACCAGCGAACACCGGGGAGCTGTTTTTT
>-|TRBV7-8|TRBJ2-1|-|13
CASSPGGENEQFF
TGTGCCAGCAGCCCAGGGGGGGAGAATGAGCAGTTCTTC
>-|TRBV7-9|TRBJ2-2|TRBD1|18
CASSPRTGATPNTGELFF
TGTGCCAGCAGCCCACGGACAGGGGCGACCCCGAACACCGGGGAGCTGTTTTTT